These 30 T cell receptor beta chains came from one sample sequenced in a study of T cell repertoires in aging, cancer and after chemotherapy. Rearranged V-D-J TRB sequences were amplified with a mixed TRB-A/B primer pool. TCRdb recomputed calls from the multiplex PCR reads with MiXCR, one row per CDR3 protein. The sample has about 1,800 distinct CDR3 sequences; under 40% are singletons. TCR beta rearrangements were amplified from peripheral blood genomic DNA. The source material was blood. These receptors were collected from a human donor with a solid tumor.

This clonotype was detected only once. This chain uses TRBV10-2 with TRBJ2-7; D remains unclear. Trimming removed 7 bases at V and 3 bases at J, with 10 bases between. The V gene's germline CDR1 is WSHSY and CDR2 SAAADI. This CDR3 has 12 amino acids. The DNA of the CDR3 is TGCGCCAGCATGGAACATTACTACGAGCAGTACTTC. The encoded protein is CASMEHYYEQYF.

The V and J genes are TRBV19 and TRBJ1-4; a weak D match, TRBD1 (5 bases). The CDR3 covers 15 residues. Deletions cut 3 bases from V and 7 bases from J, with 15 bases between. CDR1 and CDR2 (germline): LNHDA, SQIVND (reference sequence). In nucleotides, the CDR3 is TGTGCCAGTAGTATCGGGCCCGGGGACGGTGAAAAACTGTTTTTT. It codes for CASSIGPGDGEKLFF.

The chain is built from TRBV7-2 and TRBJ2-4; 8 bases align to TRBD2. The CDR3 covers 14 residues. After removal of 4 bases from V and 6 bases from J, the junction contained 5 bases not matched to a gene. Germline CDR1 and CDR2: SGHTA and FQGNSA. The chain's CDR3 is CASSYSRGGNIQYF. CDR3 sequence (DNA): TGTGCCAGCAGCTACTCACGGGGGGGAAACATTCAGTACTTC.

A few counts support this clonotype. The chain has TRBV12-3 or TRBV12-4 and TRBJ2-3, with 9 positions matching TRBD2. The CDR3 length is 16 residues. With 2 bases clipped from V and 6 bases from J, the junction kept 9 bases outside the gene matches. CDR3 nucleotides: TGTGCCAGCAGTTTATGGCGGGGGGGACTAGCTGATACGCAGTATTTT. This codes for CASSLWRGGLADTQYF.

This clonotype was detected only a few times. The chain joins TRBV6-6 to TRBJ2-5; 9 bases are shared with TRBD1. V gave up 4 bases and J gave up 4 bases; unmatched junction bases: 10. Germline CDR1 MNHNY, CDR2 SVGAGI (reference sequence). This CDR3 is built from 16 residues. Here the CDR3 reads CASSSPQGAMGETQYF. The CDR3 bases are TGTGCCAGCAGTTCCCCACAGGGGGCGATGGGAGAGACCCAGTACTTC.

This clonotype was observed a few times. The chain carries TRBV29-1 and TRBJ2-7; D gene ambiguous. The V and J ends lost 5 bases and 1 base respectively, with 12 bases between them. This CDR3 contains 13 residues. The germline V gene encodes CDR1 SQVTM and CDR2 ANQGSEA. In nucleotides, the CDR3 is TGCAGCGTTTATGAGACGAATTCCTACGAGCAGTACTTC. Encoded protein: CSVYETNSYEQYF.

The chain employs TRBV7-6 and TRBJ2-1; D is undetermined. The CDR3 loop spans 16 amino acids. Germline V gene lookup returns CDR1 SGHVS and CDR2 FNYEAQ. Trimming removed 5 bases from V and 0 bases from J, with 14 bases in between. The CDR3 nucleotides are TGTGCCAGCAGCGTACCGTGGGCCTCCTCCTACAATGAGCAGTTCTTC. This gives the protein CASSVPWASSYNEQFF.

The chain uses TRBV7-9 and TRBJ1-4, with D unresolved. CDR3 length equals 13 residues. Trimming stripped 3 bases from V and 6 bases from J, with 8 bases between. Germline values: CDR1 SEHNR, CDR2 FQNEAQ (reference sequence). CDR3 region: CASSFREDEKLFF. CDR3 in DNA: TGTGCCAGCAGCTTTAGAGAGGATGAAAAACTGTTTTTT.

The V gene is TRBV20-1, the J gene TRBJ2-6, with a possible D match to TRBD2 (5 bases). Trimming stripped 0 bases from V and 0 bases from J, with 9 bases between. CDR1 and CDR2 from the germline V gene are DFQATT and SNEGSKA (reference sequence). The CDR3 runs 16 residues. CDR3 protein: CSARDPTSSGANVLTF. In nucleotides, the CDR3 is TGCAGTGCTAGAGATCCCACTAGCTCTGGGGCCAACGTCCTGACTTTC.

The chain joins TRBV30 to TRBJ2-5; D perhaps matches TRBD1 (5 bases). The V gene's germline CDR1 is GTSNPN and CDR2 SVGIG (reference sequence). CDR3 size: 12 residues. Between the trimmed V and J ends, which lost 4 bases and 4 bases, there was a span of 10 bases. CDR3 amino acids: CAWNRLLETQYF. CDR3 nucleotide sequence: TGTGCCTGGAACAGGCTTTTAGAGACCCAGTACTTC.

J is TRBJ2-7 and V is TRBV28; D could derive from TRBD1 or TRBD2 (5 bases each). Germline V gene lookup returns CDR1 MDHEN and CDR2 SYDVKM. V lost 4 bases, J lost 3 bases, and 13 bases lay in between. The CDR3 loop spans 14 amino acids. Here the CDR3 reads CASSSPRGYYEQYF. CDR3 DNA sequence: TGTGCCAGCAGTTCCCCGAGGGGATACTACGAGCAGTACTTC.

The rearrangement uses TRBV30 and TRBJ1-1; possible D gene TRBD1, 6 bases. This CDR3 has 16 residues. Trimming took 8 bases from V and 1 from J, leaving 23 bases between them. Germline CDR1 and CDR2: GTSNPN and SVGIG (reference sequence). The CDR3 loop reads CAGDGRWGGRNTEAFF. In nucleotides, the CDR3 is TGTGCCGGAGATGGGAGATGGGGGGGGCGGAACACTGAAGCTTTCTTT.

This rearrangement joins TRBV20-1 to TRBJ2-7, with 12 bases aligning to TRBD2. The V gene's germline CDR1 is DFQATT and CDR2 SNEGSKA (reference sequence). This CDR3 has 16 residues. Germline trimming cut 3 bases from V and 0 bases from J; bases unmatched to any gene: 6. CDR3 protein: CSARVLAGGSSYEQYF. The CDR3 DNA sequence: TGCAGTGCTAGGGTCCTAGCGGGAGGGAGCTCCTACGAGCAGTACTTC.

V usage is TRBV12-3 or TRBV12-4 and J usage is TRBJ2-3; 11 nucleotides agree with TRBD1. This CDR3 is built from 17 residues. Unmatched junction bases numbered 8, after V lost 0 bases and J lost 6 bases. As DNA, the CDR3 is TGTGCCAGCAGTTTAGCGCTCGGACAGGGGGCTTCGGATACGCAGTATTTT. Amino acids: CASSLALGQGASDTQYF.

Notes on this clonotype: An end of the junction differs from the germline gene, which may be a read error. The chain uses TRBV28 and TRBJ2-2; no clear D gene. Germline values: CDR1 MDHEN, CDR2 SYDVKM. This CDR3 is built from 14 residues. This CDR3 reads CASTSAEFAGELFF. The CDR3 region has the DNA TGCGCCAGCACCTCCGCCGAGTTCGCCGGGGAGCTGTTTTTT. Combining the CDR3 with reference TRBV28 and TRBJ2-2 gives the whole variable domain DVKVTQSSRYLVKRTGEKVFLECVQDMDHENMFWYRQDPGLGLRLIYFSYDVKMKEKGDIPEGYSVSREKKERFSLILESASTNQTSMYLCASTSAEFAGELFFGEGSRLTVL.

The V gene is TRBV12-5, the J gene TRBJ2-5, with TRBD1 identical over 9 bases. Per germline, CDR1 LGHNT and CDR2 FRNRAP. This CDR3 contains 18 residues. The J segment lost 5 bases and the V segment lost 3 bases, leaving 16 bases of the junction unmatched. CDR3 region: CASGFAGTGSLQLETQYF. As DNA, the CDR3 is TGTGCTAGTGGTTTCGCCGGGACAGGGTCCCTTCAGTTGGAGACCCAGTACTTC. The complete variable domain, with remaining parts taken from reference TRBV12-5 and TRBJ2-5, reads DARVTQTPRHKVTEMGQEVTMRCQPILGHNTVFWYRQTMMQGLELLAYFRNRAPLDDSGMPKDRFSAEMPDATLATLKIQPSEPRDSAVYFCASGFAGTGSLQLETQYFGPGTRLLVL.

The chain uses TRBV6-2 or TRBV6-3 and TRBJ2-1; a weak D match, TRBD2 (6 bases). V shed 7 bases and J shed 3 bases, with 22 bases lying between them. Germline values: CDR1 MNHEY, CDR2 SVGEGT. The CDR3 spans 17 residues. CDR3 nucleotide sequence: TGTGCCAGCACCAGGGCCGTCGGGACTCCATACTACAATGAGCAGTTCTTC. Its translation: CASTRAVGTPYYNEQFF.

V is TRBV18 and J is TRBJ2-5; unclear D gene. This CDR3 spans 14 amino acids. Germline values: CDR1 KGHSH, CDR2 LQKENI. The V gene lost 2 bases and the J gene lost 1 base, with 8 bases spanning the gap. CDR3 sequence: CASSPGGVQETQYF. In DNA form, the CDR3 reads TGTGCCAGCTCACCAGGTGGGGTCCAAGAGACCCAGTACTTC.

V and J are TRBV30 and TRBJ2-5; D unclear. From germline, CDR1 is GTSNPN and CDR2 SVGIG (reference sequence). The CDR3 runs to 15 residues. V shed 3 bases and J shed 1 base, with 15 bases lying between them. For the CDR3, the DNA is TGTGCCTGGAGGTCTCCTCAGGATTTCCAAGAGACCCAGTACTTC. Protein product: CAWRSPQDFQETQYF. Full variable domain (missing parts from reference TRBV30 and TRBJ2-5): SQTIHQWPATLVQPVGSPLSLECTVEGTSNPNLYWYRQAAGRGLQLLFYSVGIGQISSEVPQNLSASRPQDRQFILSSKKLLLSDSGFYLCAWRSPQDFQETQYFGPGTRLLVL.

This rearrangement joins TRBV20-1 to TRBJ2-2, with a weak D call TRBD2 (6 bases). Germline CDR1 reads DFQATT; CDR2 reads SNEGSKA (reference sequence). Deletions cut 5 bases from V and 6 bases from J, with 16 bases between. The CDR3 is 14 residues long. The CDR3 spells CSAATSRSSGELFF. DNA for the CDR3: TGCAGTGCTGCCACTAGCAGGTCCTCCGGGGAGCTGTTTTTT.

This clonotype turned up a few times. The chain joins TRBV6-5 to TRBJ1-1, with D tentatively TRBD1 (6 bases). With 5 bases removed from V and 5 bases from J, the gap between germline ends came to 9 bases. The CDR3 is made up of 12 amino acids. Germline CDR1 is MNHEY and CDR2 is SVGAGI. CDR3 amino acids: CASSTTGTEAFF. CDR3 in DNA: TGTGCCAGCAGTACGACAGGTACTGAAGCTTTCTTT.

This clonotype is deemed large (0.1 to 1%). The gene calls are TRBV6-5 and TRBJ2-1, with 10 bases identical to TRBD1. CDR3 length: 15 amino acids. With V trimmed by 6 bases and J by 8 bases, 10 bases remained unmatched. Germline V CDR1 and CDR2: MNHEY, SVGAGI. CDR3 protein: CASSNSGTGVDEQFF. The DNA of the CDR3 is TGTGCCAGCAGCAACTCCGGGACAGGGGTCGATGAGCAGTTCTTC.

This clonotype came up a few times. V gene TRBV19 combines with J gene TRBJ2-1; 7 bases agree with TRBD1. The CDR3 consists of 19 residues. The germline gives CDR1 LNHDA, CDR2 SQIVND (reference sequence). The J segment lost 0 bases and the V segment lost 1 base, leaving 12 bases of the junction unmatched. Here the CDR3 reads CASSIAGTAEISSYNEQFF. The CDR3 nucleotides are TGTGCCAGTAGTATAGCGGGGACAGCCGAAATCAGCTCCTACAATGAGCAGTTCTTC.

Turning to this clonotype: This may arise from a read error, as a much more abundant clone is one base away. This chain joins TRBV5-5 and TRBJ2-5, with D perhaps TRBD1 or TRBD2 (7 bases each). CDR3 length: 12 amino acids. From germline, CDR1 is SGHKS and CDR2 YYEKEE (reference sequence). The chain's CDR3 is CASSPGGETKYF. The CDR3 DNA reads TGTGCCAGCAGCCCAGGGGGGGAGACCAAGTACTTC.

Worth noting for this clonotype: Its ends do not fully match the called genes, so a read error is possible. The V call is TRBV27, the J call TRBJ2-7, with 9 bases lining up with TRBD2. Per the germline V gene, CDR1 is MNHEY and CDR2 is SMNVEV (reference sequence). The CDR3 consists of 14 residues. The CDR3 DNA sequence: TGTGCCAGCAGGTCACTAGCGGGCCTCGACGAGCAGCACTTC. Amino acids: CASRSLAGLDEQHF.

The V gene is TRBV27, the J gene TRBJ1-2; TRBD1 agrees at 7 bases. J gave up 8 bases and V 3 bases, and 9 bases lay outside the gene matches. The germline CDR1 and CDR2 sequences are MNHEY and SMNVEV (reference sequence). The CDR3 totals 14 residues. The CDR3 protein is CASSFRAGGEGYTF. CDR3 nucleotide sequence: TGTGCCAGCAGTTTTCGAGCAGGGGGTGAGGGCTACACCTTC.

CDR3 sequence reads: CASSGLGTVSNQPQHF. The CDR3 nucleotides read TGTGCCAGCAGTGGTCTTGGGACAGTTAGCAATCAGCCCCAGCATTTT. V is TRBV7-9 and J is TRBJ1-5; 7 bases agree with TRBD1. V dropped 6 bases and J dropped 0; count of bases not matched to a gene: 8. The CDR3 loop spans 16 amino acids. Germline loops: CDR1 SEHNR, CDR2 FQNEAQ (reference sequence).

The rearrangement joins TRBV5-4 to TRBJ2-4, with 8 bases that match TRBD2. The CDR3 loop spans 14 amino acids. Germline CDR1 SGHNT, CDR2 YYREEE (reference sequence). After removal of 2 bases from V and 10 bases from J, the junction contained 8 bases not matched to a gene. The chain's CDR3 is CASSLAGDLGIQYF. In nucleotides, the CDR3 is TGTGCCAGCAGCTTAGCGGGGGATTTAGGGATTCAGTACTTC.

V is TRBV6-5 and J is TRBJ2-5, with 10 bases identical to TRBD1. The germline V gene encodes CDR1 MNHEY and CDR2 SVGAGI. Trimming took 6 bases from V and 5 from J; bases not matched to a gene: 3. There are 13 residues in the CDR3. CDR3 bases: TGTGCCAGCAGCGACAGGGGGCGGGAGACCCAGTACTTC. Translation: CASSDRGRETQYF.

In its sample, this clonotype was seen a few times. The chain recombines TRBV6-5 with TRBJ1-2; the D is unclear. This CDR3 is built from 18 residues. V was clipped by 5 bases and J by 6 bases, with 28 bases between them. Germline CDR1 MNHEY, CDR2 SVGAGI. The CDR3 DNA reads as TGTGCCAGCAGTATCGAGTGGAGGCGGGGAACGACCAGTAATGGCTACACCTTC. Residues: CASSIEWRRGTTSNGYTF.